This T cell receptor (beta chain) was captured by sequencing in a study of blood T cell repertoires in COVID-19. The method was immunoSEQ multiplex PCR; TCRdb's version includes in-frame clones alone and lacks a portion of them. Of hundreds of thousands of clones listed, approximately 88% are singletons. The CDR3 runs 14 residues. With 0 bases removed from V and 0 bases from J, the gap between germline ends came to 6 bases. Germline-derived CDR1 and CDR2 are LGHDT and YNNKEL (reference sequence). The chain employs TRBV3-1 (or the pseudogene TRBV3-2) and TRBJ2-7; D possibly corresponds to TRBD2 (5 bases). This sequence was found in a woman in her sixties or seventies with COVID-19, enrolled during active disease. The sample comprised peripheral blood. For the CDR3, the DNA is TGTGCCAGCAGCCAAGAGGGGAGCTCCTACGAGCAGTACTTC. This gives the protein CASSQEGSSYEQYF.